This TCR beta chain stems from a study of OX40 agonist ivuxolimab in advanced cancers. Per germline, CDR1 MNHEY and CDR2 SVGAGI. The CDR3 covers 13 residues. Trimming took 4 bases from V and 1 from J, leaving 7 bases between them. General study points: In general, CD8+ T cells held more expanded clones than CD4+ did, on average.

Method: immunoSEQ multiplex PCR; TCRdb's copy keeps in-frame clones and lacks some. The sample yields 69,000 or so clones, roughly 78% seen once. Note on this clone: What it recognizes is unknown.

The J gene is TRBJ1-1, the V gene TRBV6-5; D gene uncertain. The specimen comprised CD4+ or CD8+ T cells sorted from blood, sampled in a trial of the OX40 agonist ivuxolimab. The sequence was obtained from an adult with an advanced solid tumor such as melanoma, head and neck, liver or kidney cancer. DNA for the CDR3: TGTGCCAGCAGTTCCAGCGCGAACACTGAAGCTTTCTTT. As protein: CASSSSANTEAFF.